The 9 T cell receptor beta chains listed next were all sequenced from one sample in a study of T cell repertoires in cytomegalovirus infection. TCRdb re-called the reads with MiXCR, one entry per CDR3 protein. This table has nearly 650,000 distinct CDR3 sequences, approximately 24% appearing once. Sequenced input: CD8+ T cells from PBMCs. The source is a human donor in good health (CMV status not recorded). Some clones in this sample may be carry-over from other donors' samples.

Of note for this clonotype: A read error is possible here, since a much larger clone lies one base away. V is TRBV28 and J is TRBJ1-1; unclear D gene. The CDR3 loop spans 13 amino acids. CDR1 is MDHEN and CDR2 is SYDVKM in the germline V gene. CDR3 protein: CANSFFEGDEAFF. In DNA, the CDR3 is TGTGCCAACAGTTTTTTTGAGGGTGATGAAGCTTTCTTT.

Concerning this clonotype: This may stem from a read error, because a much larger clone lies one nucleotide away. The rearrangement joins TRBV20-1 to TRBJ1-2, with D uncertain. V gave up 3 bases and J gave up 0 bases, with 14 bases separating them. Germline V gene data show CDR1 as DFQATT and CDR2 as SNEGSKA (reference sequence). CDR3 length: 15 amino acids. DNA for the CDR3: TGCAGTGCTAGTGTACCGGAACAAGCTAACTATGGCTACACCTTC. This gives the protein CSASVPEQANYGYTF.

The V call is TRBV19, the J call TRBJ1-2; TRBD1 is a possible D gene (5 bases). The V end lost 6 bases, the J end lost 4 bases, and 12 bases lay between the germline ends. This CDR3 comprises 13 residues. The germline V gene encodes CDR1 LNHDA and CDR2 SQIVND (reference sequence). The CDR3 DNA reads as TGTGCCAGTAGGACGACAGATAGCTATGGCTACACCTTC. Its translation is CASRTTDSYGYTF.

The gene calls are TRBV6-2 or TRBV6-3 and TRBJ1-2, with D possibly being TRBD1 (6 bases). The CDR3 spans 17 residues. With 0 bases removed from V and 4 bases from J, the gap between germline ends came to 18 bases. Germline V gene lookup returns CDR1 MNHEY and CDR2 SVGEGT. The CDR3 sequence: CASSYSSTSGTSYGYTF. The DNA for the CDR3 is TGTGCCAGCAGTTACTCAAGTACCTCCGGGACAAGCTATGGCTACACCTTC.

CDR3 residues: CASSLTGLVFHEQFF. CDR3 DNA sequence: TGTGCCAGCAGTTTGACGGGACTAGTCTTCCATGAGCAGTTCTTC. This chain links TRBV28 with TRBJ2-1; 8 bases are shared with TRBD2. CDR1 and CDR2 from the germline V gene are MDHEN and SYDVKM. With 3 bases clipped from V and 8 bases from J, the junction kept 9 bases outside the gene matches. The CDR3 has 15 amino acids.

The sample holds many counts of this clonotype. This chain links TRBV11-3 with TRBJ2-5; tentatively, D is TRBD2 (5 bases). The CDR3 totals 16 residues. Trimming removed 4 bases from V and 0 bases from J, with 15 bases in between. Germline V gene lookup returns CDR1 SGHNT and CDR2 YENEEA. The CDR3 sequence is CASSSRSAGNQETQYF. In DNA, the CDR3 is TGTGCCAGCAGCTCAAGATCCGCCGGGAACCAAGAGACCCAGTACTTC.

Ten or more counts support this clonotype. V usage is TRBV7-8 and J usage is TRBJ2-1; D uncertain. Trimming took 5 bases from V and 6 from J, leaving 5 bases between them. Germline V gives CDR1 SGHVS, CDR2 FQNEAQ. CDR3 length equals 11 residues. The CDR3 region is CASSQINEQFF. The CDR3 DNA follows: TGTGCCAGCAGCCAGATCAATGAGCAGTTCTTC.

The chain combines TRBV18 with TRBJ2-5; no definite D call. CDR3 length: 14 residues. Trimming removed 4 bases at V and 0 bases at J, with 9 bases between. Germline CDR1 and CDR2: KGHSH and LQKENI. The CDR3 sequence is CASSRRRYQETQYF. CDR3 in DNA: TGTGCCAGCTCACGGCGAAGGTACCAAGAGACCCAGTACTTC. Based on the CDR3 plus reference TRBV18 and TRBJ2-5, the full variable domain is NAGVMQNPRHLVRRRGQEARLRCSPMKGHSHVYWYRQLPEEGLKFMVYLQKENIIDESGMPKERFSAEFPKEGPSILRIQQVVRGDSAAYFCASSRRRYQETQYFGPGTRLLVL.

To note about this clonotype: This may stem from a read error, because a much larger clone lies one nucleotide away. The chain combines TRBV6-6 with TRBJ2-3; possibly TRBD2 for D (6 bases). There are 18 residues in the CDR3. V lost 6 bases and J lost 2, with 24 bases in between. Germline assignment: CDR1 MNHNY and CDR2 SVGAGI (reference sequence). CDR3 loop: CASSGSSERPSVTDTQYF. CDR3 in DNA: TGTGCCAGCAGCGGATCTAGCGAGAGGCCGTCCGTCACAGATACGCAGTATTTT.